Each of the 3 T cell receptor beta chains below was sequenced from the same sample in a study of blood T cell repertoires in COVID-19 (dated by TCRdb to the early 2020s). The library came from the immunoSEQ multiplex PCR assay. TCRdb holds this immuneACCESS table with in-frame rearrangements only. Some clones are missing; in checked studies, unresolved V genes explain under half, and the rest has no known cause. Present in this sample are roughly 300,000 clones, 83% of which were seen just once. Of the sample, approximately 9% is held by the ten largest clones. The sample consisted of peripheral blood. The receptors were gathered from a woman aged 50 to 60 who had recovered from COVID-19.

The V gene is TRBV7-7, the J gene TRBJ2-3, with D possibly TRBD2 on 5 matching bases. Germline loops: CDR1 SSHAT, CDR2 FNYEAQ (reference sequence). This CDR3 spans 15 amino acids. Trimming stripped 5 bases from V and 2 bases from J, with 14 bases between. The CDR3 is CASSHPRVPTDTQYF. In nucleotides, the CDR3 is TGTGCCAGCAGCCACCCGAGGGTCCCCACAGATACGCAGTATTTT.

The chain employs TRBV20-1 and TRBJ2-5; 9 nucleotides align to TRBD2. The trim removed 3 bases at V and 4 bases at J, leaving 3 bases unmatched. This CDR3 is 13 amino acids long. Germline V gene data show CDR1 as DFQATT and CDR2 as SNEGSKA (reference sequence). The CDR3 sequence is CSASGGLAETQYF. Written as DNA, the CDR3 is TGCAGTGCTAGTGGGGGACTAGCAGAGACCCAGTACTTC.

Remarks on this clone: Other DNA sequences from this sample encode an identical CDR3 as well. The rearrangement joins TRBV19 to TRBJ1-2, with D possibly TRBD1 on 5 matching bases. Trimming took 6 bases from V and 2 from J, leaving 10 bases between them. This CDR3 comprises 13 residues. The germline V gene has CDR1 LNHDA and CDR2 SQIVND (reference sequence). The CDR3 bases are TGTGCCAGTAGCCGTCAGGGAAACTATGGCTACACCTTC. Its translation: CASSRQGNYGYTF.